The source of this TCR beta chain is a study of cytomegalovirus exposure and HLA in healthy donors. Whole-study results and caveats: A later analysis showed that HLA-associated TCR beta chains had undergone more clonal expansion than equally common others.

Primers included in the PCR were 60 Vbeta and 13 Jbeta primers. Generated by immunoSEQ multiplex PCR, the TCRdb table keeps only in-frame clones and is missing some. The table has 150,000 to 200,000 clones, 60% to 80% seen once; the top ten hold less than 3%. As concerns this clone: Antigen: not known.

This TCR came from a man aged 40-50 years in good health and CMV-seronegative. Material: PBMCs.

This chain's CDR3 is CALRVPGQGISPLHF. CDR3 DNA: TGTGCCTTAAGGGTACCGGGACAGGGTATTTCACCCCTCCACTTT. The chain employs TRBV30 and TRBJ1-6; 9 positions match TRBD1. The germline V gene has CDR1 GTSNPN and CDR2 SVGIG (reference sequence). V was clipped by 7 bases and J by 9 bases; unmatched bases: 13. This CDR3 contains 15 residues.